This T cell receptor (beta chain) comes out of a study of regulatory T cells in long-lasting Graves disease (dated by TCRdb to 2020 to 2023). Notes on the research overall: Patients with newly diagnosed Graves' disease had been on antithyroid drugs for under 3 months. Persistent Graves' disease patients were compared with newly diagnosed Graves' disease patients by peripheral blood TCR sequencing and RNA sequencing. The study took place in China and was registered as a clinical trial. A total of approximately 35 samples underwent TCR sequencing: 13 from persistent and around 20 from newly diagnosed Graves' disease patients.

On the study overall, not on this receptor specifically: Only the TCR beta chain was sequenced and analyzed. Patients with persistent disease shared more public clonotypes (roughly 2,900) than newly diagnosed patients did (around 930). Peripheral blood alone was examined, since thyroid tissue, which constituted the primary lesion, could not be accessed. Lower TCR Shannon entropy and fewer highly expanded clones were observed in persistent Graves' disease patients than in newly diagnosed patients, which suggested clonal expansion. TRBV28, TRBJ1-2 and TRBJ2-5 were preferentially used in persistent disease, while TRBV20-1 and TRBJ2-1 were favored in newly diagnosed disease. The small sample size was acknowledged by the authors as a limitation that may reduce accuracy.

The time point label here, explained by the study, means: newly diagnosed GD, antithyroid drugs for less than 3 months. For both TCR sequencing and RNA sequencing, RNA was extracted from PBMCs in TRIzol. Graves' disease was diagnosed according to American Thyroid Association guidelines. Patients were recruited from an endocrinology department in Xi'an, China. Each patient gave 8.5 to 9.5 milliliters of peripheral blood, collected in an EDTA anticoagulant tube. PBMCs were isolated by Ficoll Paque Plus density gradient separation without further T cell sorting. An Agilent 2100 Bioanalyzer and agarose gel were used to assess RNA quality, and a NanoDrop 2000 was used to measure RNA concentration. Receptor libraries were prepared by multiplex PCR. TCRdb shows the sequencer as Illumina HiSeq 4000. TCR beta libraries were built with iRepertoire HTBI primers and Arm-PCR amplification of CDR3 regions. Before sequencing, the PCR products underwent gel purification. The paper's processing steps were these. Gene usage analysis of CDR3 amino acid clonotypes relied on the 60 or so TRBV and around 14 TRBJ segments identified across samples. COPE and FqMerger were used to merge the filtered high-quality paired reads into contigs. BLAST was used to align contigs to IMGT TRBV, TRBD and TRBJ reference genes, and CDR3 was defined according to IMGT. Any clonotype with a frequency above 0.1% was counted as a highly expanded clone. Shannon entropy served as the measure of repertoire diversity, while the Gini coefficient captured V-J evenness. A clonotype was considered public if more than one individual shared it. TCRdb's own reprocessing of the public reads used fastp at Q25 and MiXCR and kept productive beta chains. All rows with the same CDR3 protein become a single entry with the most common DNA and genes. The V and J calls come from TCRdb's annotation, not from the publication. The sample table shows over 400,000 distinct CDR3 sequences, and about 15% are seen once. The ten biggest clones cover around a sixth of the sample.

The V end loses 4 bases and the J end loses 7 bases, and a stretch of 11 bases separates them. Counted from cysteine to phenylalanine, this CDR3 has 13 amino acids. This entry keeps only the CDR3 DNA: 39 bases, framed from base 1. CDR1 and CDR2 (SNHLY, FYNNEI) derive from the germline V gene. In its sample, this clonotype was seen many times. No antigen is known for it. The sample holds no much larger clone one base away, and base qualities are not on file. The sample was also linked to a second study, of T cells in Graves' hyperthyroidism and ophthalmopathy. As the second paper documents: Graves' hyperthyroidism was defined as stable when no progression to ophthalmopathy occurred over 18 months of follow-up. Hyperthyroidism patients were aged 18 to 65 years and newly diagnosed, with disease duration of less than 2 months. The study excluded patients with uncontrolled infections, other autoimmune diseases, pregnancy or lactation. Clinical symptoms, serum thyroxine and TRAb, thyroid ultrasound, and orbital computed tomography formed the basis for the diagnoses. The first round of RT-PCR for the TCR CDR3 was performed with the HTBI primer set and the Qiagen OneStep RT-PCR kit. Most expanded thyroid clonotypes (frequency above 0.001) were also detected in blood, a finding suggesting that blood repertoires may reflect thyroid immune responses. In cross-validation, a model built on a 13 V-J signature told ophthalmopathy apart from stable hyperthyroidism with 85% to 90% sensitivity and about 81% specificity, and in testing the same model reached 80%/75%. In validation, the model predicted progression to ophthalmopathy with approximately 71% sensitivity and roughly 75% specificity, a median of around six months before onset. TCR V-J signatures able to tell the groups apart were searched for in a discovery cohort of some 100 patients, of whom over 40 had Graves' ophthalmopathy and some 60 had stable Graves' hyperthyroidism. Prospective prediction of ophthalmopathy was tested in an independent validation cohort of under 20 hyperthyroidism patients and some 17 patients who later progressed to ophthalmopathy. The 100 discovery patients were randomly split 7:3 into training and test sets. In more than 5 Graves' hyperthyroidism patients, the study also compared T-cell repertoires from thyroid tissue with T-cell repertoires from blood. Once sampling was done, hyperthyroidism patients were given methimazole at a starting dose of 30 mg daily, whereas ophthalmopathy patients were given high-dose intravenous methylprednisolone. Libraries were constructed in a second round of multiplex PCR, after which size selection and purification were carried out. Libraries were sequenced paired-end with 100 bp reads on an Illumina HiSeq2000. SOAPnuke was used to process the raw data, removing reads that contained adapters or uncalled bases, had a mean Phred below 15, or lacked an exact match to the constant primer or identifier. High-quality paired reads were merged using COPE v1.2.5, and each unique nucleotide sequence was defined as a clonotype. MiTCR v1.1 was used to align clonotypes to the IMGT TRBV, TRBD and TRBJ reference segments. Only V-J combinations with frequency above 0.0001, covering 99.2% of repertoires, were analysed. The TCS score was defined as F50 (clonal expansion) divided by E x V (chaos), with BLOSUM62-based TCRdist calculated between CDR3 peptides within each V-J. Welch's t-statistics and random forest reduced 500 to 550 V-J features to around 14, which were used in a naive Bayes classifier (R e1071). No statistical method was used to fix the sample size in advance, and group allocation was not hidden from the investigators. According to the paper, TCR Vbeta CDR3 sequencing was carried out on some 140 peripheral blood samples, which came from approximately 41 ophthalmopathy, approximately 78 hyperthyroidism and approximately 17 progressor patients.

Recombination joined TRBV2 with TRBJ1-5; tentative D gene TRBD1, with 6 bases matching. This sequence was found in a woman in her 50s with Graves disease. Donor details come from another sample of the same person, matched by shared clones. Sequencing was performed on peripheral blood mononuclear cells (PBMCs), taken at new diagnosis, from a patient treated with antithyroid drugs. CDR3 protein: CASSALQGQPQHF. In nucleotides, the sequence is TGTGCCAGCAGTGCTCTACAGGGACAGCCCCAGCATTTT.